A selection of T cell receptor beta chains follows, all from one sample in a study of blood T cell repertoires in COVID-19. TCRdb's table, derived via immunoSEQ multiplex PCR, lists solely in-frame clones and lacks some. The sample carries some 210,000 clones, around 92% recorded once. The sequenced material came from peripheral blood. The receptors come from a man aged 25-40 years with acute or convalescent COVID-19. CDR3s include the opening cysteine and the closing phenylalanine or tryptophan. The D gene is left open where the match is weak. Not all rows give a size; the values are once, few, many and, for expanded clones, a class.

J gene,clone size,V gene,D gene,CDR3 DNA,CDR3 protein
TRBJ2-5,-,TRBV19,TRBD2,TGTGCCAGTAGTATGATAGCGGGAAAAGAGACCCAGTACTTC,CASSMIAGKETQYF
TRBJ1-2,-,TRBV5-4,-,TGTGCCAGCAGCTTGGACCAGGGTAACTATGGCTACACCTTC,CASSLDQGNYGYTF
TRBJ2-3,-,TRBV14,TRBD1,TGTGCCAGCAGTTTTGGACAGGGGGTCGCAGATACGCAGTATTTT,CASSFGQGVADTQYF
TRBJ2-7,-,TRBV24-1,-,TGTGCCACCAGTGATTTAACAGGCCCTCCTCTGGGTTCCTACGAGCAGTACTTC,CATSDLTGPPLGSYEQYF
TRBJ1-2,-,TRBV2,-,TGTGCCAGCAGTGGTGGGACAAACTATGGCTACACCTTC,CASSGGTNYGYTF
TRBJ2-3,-,TRBV20-1,-,TGCAGTGTATGGGGCGATACGCAGTATTTT,CSVWGDTQYF
TRBJ2-7,-,TRBV5-1,TRBD1,TGCGCCAGCGCTCCCGGGACAGGGGGCGGCGAGCAGTACTTC,CASAPGTGGGEQYF
TRBJ1-2,-,TRBV5-1,-,TGCGCCAGCAGCTTGGCCCCCCCCGGCGGGGGCTACACCTTC,CASSLAPPGGGYTF
TRBJ2-2,-,TRBV27,TRBD2,TGTGCCAGCACTTCCAGACTAGCGGGAGGGCCTGGGGCCGGGGAGCTGTTTTTT,CASTSRLAGGPGAGELFF
TRBJ2-7,-,TRBV7-9,TRBD1,TGTGCCAGCAGCTTAATAGGACAGGGGTCCTACGAGCAGTACTTC,CASSLIGQGSYEQYF
TRBJ2-1,-,TRBV7-9,-,TGTGCCAGCAGCCCTAACCCGGGTTTAAATGAGCAGTTCTTC,CASSPNPGLNEQFF
TRBJ2-2,-,TRBV7-2,-,TGTGCCAGCAGCAGGGAGGTTTTGGGGAACCGGGAGCTGTTTTTT,CASSREVLGNRELFF
TRBJ1-5,-,TRBV19,-,TGTGCCAGTAGTTCCTCCGCACTCAATCAGCCCCAGCATTTT,CASSSSALNQPQHF
TRBJ1-1,-,TRBV6-5,-,TGTGCCAGCAGTTACCTGAGAGGAACTGAAGCTTTCTTT,CASSYLRGTEAFF
TRBJ1-4,-,TRBV28,-,TGTGCCAGCAGTTTCGGGGGGGTAATTGAAAAACTGTTTTTT,CASSFGGVIEKLFF
TRBJ2-1,-,TRBV18,TRBD1,TGTGCCAGCTCATCAAGGGGACAGGGGGCTAATGAGCAGTTCTTC,CASSSRGQGANEQFF
TRBJ2-5,once,TRBV5-6,TRBD2,TGTGCCAGCAGTTCGGGACTAGCGGGGTCCGGGACCCAGTACTTC,CASSSGLAGSGTQYF
TRBJ1-6,-,TRBV7-3,TRBD1,TGTGCCAGCAGCTCTGGGACAGCGCGAAATTCACCCCTCCACTTT,CASSSGTARNSPLHF
TRBJ2-3,-,TRBV19,-,TGTGCCAGTACAGGTCTGGGCTTTACGCAGTATTTT,CASTGLGFTQYF
TRBJ2-6,once,TRBV5-4,-,TGTGCCAGCAGCTTGACGGAGAGCTCTGGGGCCAACGTCCTGACTTTC,CASSLTESSGANVLTF
TRBJ2-5,-,TRBV11-2,TRBD2,TGTGCCAGCAGCAGGGTGGGGGGGAACCAAGAGACCCAGTACTTC,CASSRVGGNQETQYF
TRBJ1-2,-,TRBV2,-,TGTGCCAGCAGTGGGGGCGGGGGATCAGTCTATGGCTACACCTTC,CASSGGGGSVYGYTF
TRBJ1-3,-,TRBV7-2,-,TGTGCCAGCAGCTTAAGTGGCCTCGGAAACACCATATATTTT,CASSLSGLGNTIYF
TRBJ2-7,-,TRBV9,-,TGTGCCAGCAGCGCCGGGACACCAATCAACGAGCAGTACTTC,CASSAGTPINEQYF